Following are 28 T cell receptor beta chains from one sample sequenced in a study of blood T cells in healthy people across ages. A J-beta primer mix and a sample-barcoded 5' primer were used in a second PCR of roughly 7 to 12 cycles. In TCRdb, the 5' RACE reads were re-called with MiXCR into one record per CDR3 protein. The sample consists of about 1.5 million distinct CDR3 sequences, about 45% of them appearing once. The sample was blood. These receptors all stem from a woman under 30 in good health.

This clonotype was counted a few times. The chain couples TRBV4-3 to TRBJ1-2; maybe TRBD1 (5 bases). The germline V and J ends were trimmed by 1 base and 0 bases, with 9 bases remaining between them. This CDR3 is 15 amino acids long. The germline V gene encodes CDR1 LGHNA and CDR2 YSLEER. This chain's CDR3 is CASSQVLQANYGYTF. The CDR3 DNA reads TGCGCCAGCAGCCAAGTTCTACAGGCTAACTATGGCTACACCTTC.

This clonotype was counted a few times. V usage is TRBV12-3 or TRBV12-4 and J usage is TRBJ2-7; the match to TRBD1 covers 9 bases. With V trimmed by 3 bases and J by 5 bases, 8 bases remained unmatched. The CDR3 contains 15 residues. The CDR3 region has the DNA TGTGCCAGCAGTTTTACAACAGGGGGCTTCCACGAGCAGTACTTC. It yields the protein CASSFTTGGFHEQYF.

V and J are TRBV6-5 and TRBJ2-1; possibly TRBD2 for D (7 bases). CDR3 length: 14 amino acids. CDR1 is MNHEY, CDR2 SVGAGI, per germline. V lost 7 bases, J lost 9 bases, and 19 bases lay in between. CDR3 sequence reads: CASMTSGGAGEQFF. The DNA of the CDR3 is TGTGCCAGCATGACCTCTGGGGGGGCGGGTGAGCAGTTCTTC.

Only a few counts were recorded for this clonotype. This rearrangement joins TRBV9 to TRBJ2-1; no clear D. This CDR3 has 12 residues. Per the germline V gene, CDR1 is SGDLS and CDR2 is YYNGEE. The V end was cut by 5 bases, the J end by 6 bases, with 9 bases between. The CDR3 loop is CASSDQINEQFF. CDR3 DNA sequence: TGTGCCAGCAGTGACCAAATCAATGAGCAGTTCTTC.

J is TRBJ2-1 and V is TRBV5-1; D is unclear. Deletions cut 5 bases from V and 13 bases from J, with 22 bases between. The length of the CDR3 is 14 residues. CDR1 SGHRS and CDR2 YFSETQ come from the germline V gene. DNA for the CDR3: TGCGCCAGCAGGAACCCGGAGACCTCCGTGGGTCAGTTCTTC. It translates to CASRNPETSVGQFF.

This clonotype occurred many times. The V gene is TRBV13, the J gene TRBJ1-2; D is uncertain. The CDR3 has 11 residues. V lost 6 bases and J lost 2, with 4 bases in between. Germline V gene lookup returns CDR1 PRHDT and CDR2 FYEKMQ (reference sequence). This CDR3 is CASRENYGYTF. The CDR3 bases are TGTGCCAGCAGAGAGAACTATGGCTACACCTTC.

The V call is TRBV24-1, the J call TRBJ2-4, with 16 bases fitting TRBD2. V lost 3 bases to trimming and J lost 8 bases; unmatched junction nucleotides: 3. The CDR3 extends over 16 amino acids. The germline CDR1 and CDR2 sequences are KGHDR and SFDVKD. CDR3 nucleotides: TGTGCCACCAGTGATCCCGGGACTAGCGGGAGGGACATTCAGTACTTC. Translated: CATSDPGTSGRDIQYF.

The CDR3, as DNA: TGTGCCAGCAGCTTAGTGACAGGGAGAGAATACGAGCAGTACTTC. The encoded protein is CASSLVTGREYEQYF. The genes are TRBV7-9 and TRBJ2-7; 7 bases map to TRBD1. Germline CDR1 reads SEHNR; CDR2 reads FQNEAQ (reference sequence). The CDR3 has 15 residues. The V segment lost 1 base and the J segment 4 bases; nucleotides outside the gene matches: 7.

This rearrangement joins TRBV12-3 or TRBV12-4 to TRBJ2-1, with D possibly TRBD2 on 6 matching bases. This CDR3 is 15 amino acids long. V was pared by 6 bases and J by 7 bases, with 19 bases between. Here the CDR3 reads CASSAGTRIPNEQFF. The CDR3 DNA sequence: TGTGCCAGCAGCGCCGGGACTCGCATTCCAAATGAGCAGTTCTTC.

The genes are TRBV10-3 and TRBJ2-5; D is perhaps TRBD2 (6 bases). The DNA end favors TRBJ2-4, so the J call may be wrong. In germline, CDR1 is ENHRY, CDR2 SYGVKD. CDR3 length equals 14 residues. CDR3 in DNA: TGTGCCATCAGTGAGGGACTACTCAAAAACATTCAGTACTTC. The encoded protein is CAISEGLLKNIQYF.

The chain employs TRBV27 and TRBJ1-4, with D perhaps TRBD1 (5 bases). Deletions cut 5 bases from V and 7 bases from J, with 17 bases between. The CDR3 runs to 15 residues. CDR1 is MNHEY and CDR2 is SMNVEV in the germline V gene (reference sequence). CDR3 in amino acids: CASSPPGQGVEKLFF. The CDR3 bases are TGTGCCAGCAGTCCCCCGGGGCAGGGAGTTGAAAAACTGTTTTTT.

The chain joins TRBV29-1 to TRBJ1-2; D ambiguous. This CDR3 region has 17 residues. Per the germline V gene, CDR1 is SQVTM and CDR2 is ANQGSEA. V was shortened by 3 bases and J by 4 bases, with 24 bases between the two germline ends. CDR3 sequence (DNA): TGCAGCGTTGACACCGGAGGGCCCACCGGGGTGACCTATGGCTACACCTTC. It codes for CSVDTGGPTGVTYGYTF.

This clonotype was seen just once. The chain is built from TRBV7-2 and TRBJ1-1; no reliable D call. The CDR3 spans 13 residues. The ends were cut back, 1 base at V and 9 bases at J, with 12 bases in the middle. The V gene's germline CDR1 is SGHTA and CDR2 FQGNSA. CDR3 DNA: TGTGCCAGCAGCTTAGGTTATCGATCTCAAGCTTTCTTT. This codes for CASSLGYRSQAFF.

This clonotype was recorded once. The CDR3 is CASSSPDAYEQYF. The CDR3 DNA reads TGTGCCAGCAGCTCTCCGGACGCCTACGAGCAGTACTTC. V gene TRBV7-9 combines with J gene TRBJ2-7; D is unresolved. Germline CDR1 and CDR2: SEHNR and FQNEAQ (reference sequence). V was trimmed by 4 bases and J by 2 bases, leaving 9 bases between them. The CDR3 spans 13 residues.

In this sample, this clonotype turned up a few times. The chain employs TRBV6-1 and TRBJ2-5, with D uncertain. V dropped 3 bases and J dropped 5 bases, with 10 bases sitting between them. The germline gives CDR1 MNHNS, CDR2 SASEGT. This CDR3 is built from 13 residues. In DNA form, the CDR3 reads TGTGCCAGCAGTGATTCCGGACGGGAGACCCAGTACTTC. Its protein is CASSDSGRETQYF.

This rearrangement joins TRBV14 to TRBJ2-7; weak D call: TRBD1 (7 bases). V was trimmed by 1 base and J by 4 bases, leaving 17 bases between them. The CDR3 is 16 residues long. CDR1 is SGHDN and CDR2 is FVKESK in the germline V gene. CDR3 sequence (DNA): TGTGCCAGCAGCCAAGCGAGCGCAGGGGGGCTTTACGAGCAGTACTTC. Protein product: CASSQASAGGLYEQYF.

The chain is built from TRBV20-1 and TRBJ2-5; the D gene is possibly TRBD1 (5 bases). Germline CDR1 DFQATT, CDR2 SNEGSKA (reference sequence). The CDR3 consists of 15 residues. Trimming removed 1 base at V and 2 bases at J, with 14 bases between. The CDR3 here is CSARVPGHPQETQYF. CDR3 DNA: TGCAGTGCTAGAGTTCCAGGGCACCCACAAGAGACCCAGTACTTC.

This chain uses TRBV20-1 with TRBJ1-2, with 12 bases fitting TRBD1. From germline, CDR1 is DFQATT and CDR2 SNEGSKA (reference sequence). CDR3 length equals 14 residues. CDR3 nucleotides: TGCAGCAGGGACAGGGGGCGCGGGAACTATGGCTACACCTTC. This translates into CSRDRGRGNYGYTF.

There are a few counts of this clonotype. CDR3 bases: TGCGCCAGCAGCCGTAACGGACAGGGGGGACTCACCGGGGAGCTGTTTTTT. Amino acid sequence: CASSRNGQGGLTGELFF. This rearrangement joins TRBV5-1 to TRBJ2-2; TRBD1 matches 10 bases. Per germline, CDR1 SGHRS and CDR2 YFSETQ. The J segment lost 4 bases and the V segment lost 4 bases, leaving 10 bases of the junction unmatched. The CDR3 has 17 amino acids.

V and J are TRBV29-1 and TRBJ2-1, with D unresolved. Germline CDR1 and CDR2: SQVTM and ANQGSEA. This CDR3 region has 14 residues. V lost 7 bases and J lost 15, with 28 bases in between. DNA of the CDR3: TGCAGCGGGAGTCGTCGCCTTTCGGGCAATGGGCGGTTCTTC. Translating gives CSGSRRLSGNGRFF.

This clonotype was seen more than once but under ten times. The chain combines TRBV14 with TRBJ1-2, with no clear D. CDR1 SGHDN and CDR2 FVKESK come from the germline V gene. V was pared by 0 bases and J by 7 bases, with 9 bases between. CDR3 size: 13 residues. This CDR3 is CASSQDNLGGYTF. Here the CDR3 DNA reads TGTGCCAGCAGCCAAGACAATTTAGGTGGCTACACCTTC.

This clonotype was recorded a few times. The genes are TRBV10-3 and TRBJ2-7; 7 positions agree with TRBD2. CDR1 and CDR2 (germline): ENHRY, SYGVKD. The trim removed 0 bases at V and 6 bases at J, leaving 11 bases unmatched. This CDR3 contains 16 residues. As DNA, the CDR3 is TGTGCCATCAGTGAGTCCCCTCGGGGAGGGGATGTCGAGCAGTACTTC. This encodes CAISESPRGGDVEQYF.

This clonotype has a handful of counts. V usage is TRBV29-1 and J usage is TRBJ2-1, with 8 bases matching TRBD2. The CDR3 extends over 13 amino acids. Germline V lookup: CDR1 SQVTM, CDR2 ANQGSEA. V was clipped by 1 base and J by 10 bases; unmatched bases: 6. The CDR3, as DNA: TGCAGCGTTGAAGGGCTAGCGGGCCTGGAGCAGTTCTTC. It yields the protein CSVEGLAGLEQFF.

This CDR3 is CASSPGTGQVYGYTF. In DNA, the CDR3 is TGTGCCAGCAGCCCAGGGACAGGGCAGGTTTATGGCTACACCTTC. J is TRBJ1-2 and V is TRBV7-2; 9 positions agree with TRBD1. V shed 5 bases, J shed 5 bases, and the junction held 9 bases outside the gene matches. CDR1 and CDR2 from the germline V gene are SGHTA and FQGNSA. CDR3 length: 15 residues. The full variable domain, completed using reference TRBV7-2 and TRBJ1-2, is GAGVSQSPSNKVTEKGKDVELRCDPISGHTALYWYRQSLGQGLEFLIYFQGNSAPDKSGLPSDRFSAERTGGSVSTLTIQRTQQEDSAVYLCASSPGTGQVYGYTFGSGTRLTVV.

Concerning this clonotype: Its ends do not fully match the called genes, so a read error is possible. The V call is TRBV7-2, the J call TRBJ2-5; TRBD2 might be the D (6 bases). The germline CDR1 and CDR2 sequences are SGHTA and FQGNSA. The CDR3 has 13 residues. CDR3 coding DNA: TGTGCCAGCAGCGTAGCTAGCGAAGAGACCCAGTACTTC. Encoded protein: CASSVASEETQYF.

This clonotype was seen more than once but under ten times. CDR3 residues: CASKKLAGENYNEQFF. CDR3 coding DNA: TGTGCCAGCAAAAAACTAGCGGGAGAGAACTACAATGAGCAGTTCTTC. J is TRBJ2-1 and V is TRBV27; TRBD2 matches at 11 bases. The CDR3 runs 16 residues. CDR1 MNHEY and CDR2 SMNVEV come from the germline V gene (reference sequence). J lost 3 bases, V lost 7 bases, and 8 bases had no gene match.

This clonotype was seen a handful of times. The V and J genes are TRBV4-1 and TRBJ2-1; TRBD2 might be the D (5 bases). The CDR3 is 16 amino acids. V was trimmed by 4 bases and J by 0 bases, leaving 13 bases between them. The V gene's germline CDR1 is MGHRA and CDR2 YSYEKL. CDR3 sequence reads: CASSRVPGSSYNEQFF. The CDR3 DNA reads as TGCGCCAGCAGCCGAGTGCCGGGGAGCTCCTACAATGAGCAGTTCTTC.

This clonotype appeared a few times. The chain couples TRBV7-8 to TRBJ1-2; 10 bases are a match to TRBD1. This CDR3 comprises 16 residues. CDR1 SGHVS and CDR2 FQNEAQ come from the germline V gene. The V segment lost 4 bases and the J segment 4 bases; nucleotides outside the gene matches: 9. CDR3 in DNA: TGTGCCAGCAGCTCCCGGGACAGGGGATTTTCCTATGGCTACACCTTC. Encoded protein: CASSSRDRGFSYGYTF.